This T cell receptor beta chain was recovered during a study of T cell responses to AZD1222 COVID-19 vaccine. Findings and limits, study-wide: Donors in the cohort were predominantly white British and more often female, and clonal diversity was possibly underestimated. Close to half of all spike-specific TCRs reportedly target regions of the variants that are unmutated. Elevations in Spike-specific TCR breadth and depth followed administration of two AZD1222 doses.

Clones were read by immunoSEQ multiplex PCR, and TCRdb kept only the in-frame ones, dropping some. The sample yields about 190,000 clones, around 93% seen once. Remarks on this clone: Its antigen remains unidentified.

The source is an adult in good health. This specimen was peripheral blood, taken on day 0 of AZD1222 vaccination.

The CDR3 sequence: CSVAGTSGPQEQFF. For the CDR3, the DNA is TGCAGCGTCGCTGGGACTAGCGGGCCTCAGGAGCAGTTCTTC. V is TRBV29-1 and J is TRBJ2-1; 12 bases map to TRBD2. This CDR3 contains 14 residues. Losses at the gene ends were 6 bases for V and 10 bases for J; bases not matched to a gene: 10. Germline V gene lookup returns CDR1 SQVTM and CDR2 ANQGSEA.